These 32 T cell receptor beta chains came from one sample sequenced in a study of CD8+ T cells in alopecia areata. Extraction and reverse transcription of RNA yielded cDNA as the sequencing template. The repertoire was sequenced with immunoSEQ multiplex PCR; TCRdb's copy has only in-frame clones and lacks some. The top ten hold 25% of the sample, which has 130,000 to 150,000 clones, roughly 80% seen once. As to treatment: oral pan-JAK inhibitor, 5-10 mg twice daily. This sample comprised CD8+ T cells sorted from blood, obtained at week 4, from a patient treated with tofacitinib. All receptors come from a human donor with alopecia areata.

This clone was seen once. Here the CDR3 DNA reads TGTGCCAGCAGCTCCCGGGACAACTCCTACGAGCAGTACTTC. The encoded protein is CASSSRDNSYEQYF. The genes are TRBV13 and TRBJ2-7, with D possibly being TRBD1 (6 bases). Germline V gene lookup returns CDR1 PRHDT and CDR2 FYEKMQ (reference sequence). There are 14 residues in the CDR3. Between the trimmed V and J ends, which lost 4 bases and 0 bases, there was a span of 10 bases.

This clone has a handful of counts. V and J are TRBV29-1 and TRBJ2-3; 8 nucleotides line up with TRBD1. Germline CDR1 SQVTM, CDR2 ANQGSEA. The CDR3 covers 13 residues. Trimming cost V 5 bases and J 1 base; bases outside gene matches: 2. CDR3 DNA: TGCAGCGTTACGACAGGGGGCACAGATACGCAGTATTTT. The encoded protein is CSVTTGGTDTQYF.

The chain recombines TRBV9 with TRBJ2-3; TRBD2 is a possible D gene (5 bases). V shed 0 bases and J shed 4 bases, with 15 bases lying between them. The CDR3 is made up of 16 amino acids. Germline V CDR1 and CDR2: SGDLS, YYNGEE. The CDR3 nucleotides are TGTGCCAGCAGCGTAGAGGCTAGCAGTCCTTCAGATACGCAGTATTTT. This codes for CASSVEASSPSDTQYF.

This clone was recorded at least ten times. The chain has TRBV2 and TRBJ2-1; D is possibly TRBD2 (7 bases). The CDR3 length is 15 residues. V was shortened by 7 bases and J by 4 bases, with 17 bases between the two germline ends. The germline gives CDR1 SNHLY, CDR2 FYNNEI. CDR3 residues: CASKIGRGAYNEQFF. CDR3 sequence (DNA): TGTGCCAGCAAGATTGGACGGGGGGCTTACAATGAGCAGTTCTTC. Based on the CDR3 plus reference TRBV2 and TRBJ2-1, the full variable domain is EPEVTQTPSHQVTQMGQEVILRCVPISNHLYFYWYRQILGQKVEFLVSFYNNEISEKSEIFDDQFSVERPDGSNFTLKIRSTKLEDSAMYFCASKIGRGAYNEQFFGPGTRLTVL.

The chain combines TRBV5-1 with TRBJ2-7; perhaps TRBD1 as D (6 bases). This CDR3 is 14 amino acids long. Trimming stripped 4 bases from V and 2 bases from J, with 13 bases between. CDR1 and CDR2 (germline): SGHRS, YFSETQ. Written as DNA, the CDR3 is TGCGCCAGCAGCCCGAAAACAGGGACCTACGAGCAGTACTTC. This sequence encodes CASSPKTGTYEQYF. Combining the CDR3 with reference TRBV5-1 and TRBJ2-7 gives the whole variable domain KAGVTQTPRYLIKTRGQQVTLSCSPISGHRSVSWYQQTPGQGLQFLFEYFSETQRNKGNFPGRFSGRQFSNSRSEMNVSTLELGDSALYLCASSPKTGTYEQYFGPGTRLTVT.

The V gene is TRBV4-3, the J gene TRBJ1-1, with 12 bases that match TRBD1. Germline lookup yields CDR1 LGHNA and CDR2 YSLEER. The trim removed 4 bases at V and 0 bases at J, leaving 3 bases unmatched. The length of the CDR3 is 16 residues. CDR3 bases: TGCGCCAGCAGCCTCGGGACAGGGGGCCTGAACACTGAAGCTTTCTTT. The encoded protein is CASSLGTGGLNTEAFF.

The V gene is TRBV6-5, the J gene TRBJ2-3, with 8 positions matching TRBD2. Trimming took 0 bases from V and 1 from J; bases not matched to a gene: 0. CDR3 size: 15 residues. In germline, CDR1 is MNHEY, CDR2 SVGAGI. CDR3 amino acids: CASSYSSGGTDTQYF. The CDR3 nucleotides are TGTGCCAGCAGTTACTCTAGCGGGGGCACAGATACGCAGTATTTT.

The chain combines TRBV6-5 with TRBJ1-1; tentative D call: TRBD1 (5 bases). Trimming took 7 bases from V and 1 from J, leaving 10 bases between them. Germline V gives CDR1 MNHEY, CDR2 SVGAGI. CDR3 size: 13 residues. The CDR3 here is CASTGKWNTEAFF. The DNA of the CDR3 is TGTGCCAGCACAGGGAAATGGAACACTGAAGCTTTCTTT.

CDR3 sequence reads: CASSADREGEKLFF. As DNA, the CDR3 is TGTGCCAGCAGCGCGGACAGGGAAGGTGAAAAACTGTTTTTT. V usage is TRBV5-6 and J usage is TRBJ1-4; 8 nucleotides line up with TRBD1. The J segment lost 7 bases and the V segment lost 4 bases, leaving 6 bases of the junction unmatched. Per germline, CDR1 SGHDT and CDR2 YYEEEE. The CDR3 runs to 14 residues.

As to this clone: Other DNA sequences within the sample encode an identical CDR3. The rearrangement uses TRBV7-2 and TRBJ2-1, with D unclear. V lost 1 base and J lost 5, with 9 bases in between. Germline CDR1 reads SGHTA; CDR2 reads FQGNSA. The CDR3 has 14 amino acids. This CDR3 is CASSLVGGDNEQFF. The CDR3 coding sequence is TGTGCCAGCAGCTTAGTGGGCGGAGACAATGAGCAGTTCTTC.

The chain links TRBV29-1 to TRBJ2-7; D might be TRBD2 (5 bases). Trimming removed 6 bases at V and 2 bases at J, with 11 bases between. Looked up from germline, CDR1 is SQVTM and CDR2 is ANQGSEA. The CDR3 loop spans 12 amino acids. DNA of the CDR3: TGCAGCGTCGCCGACTATACCTACGAGCAGTACTTC. Protein sequence: CSVADYTYEQYF.

The chain has TRBV29-1 and TRBJ2-1, with D perhaps matching TRBD2 (6 bases). V dropped 7 bases and J dropped 0 bases, with 10 bases sitting between them. Germline V gene lookup returns CDR1 SQVTM and CDR2 ANQGSEA. The length of the CDR3 is 13 residues. CDR3 sequence reads: CSAGLFSYNEQFF. CDR3 DNA: TGCAGCGCAGGACTATTCTCCTACAATGAGCAGTTCTTC.

The chain links TRBV28 to TRBJ2-5, with 8 bases lining up with TRBD2. CDR1 MDHEN and CDR2 SYDVKM come from the germline V gene. The V and J ends lost 6 bases and 0 bases, in that order; junction bases with no gene match: 9. The CDR3 length is 16 residues. The CDR3 spells CASRSRAGAYQETQYF. In DNA, the CDR3 is TGTGCCAGCAGGTCCAGAGCGGGGGCGTACCAAGAGACCCAGTACTTC.

This sequence joins TRBV6-4 and TRBJ1-1; D is undetermined. This CDR3 is built from 15 residues. V gave up 4 bases and J gave up 7 bases, with 19 bases separating them. The V gene's germline CDR1 is MRHNA and CDR2 SNTAGT. CDR3 DNA: TGTGCCAGCAGTGTCTTCGCAGACGGACGGGATGAAGCTTTCTTT. It codes for CASSVFADGRDEAFF.

This chain joins TRBV9 and TRBJ2-3, with D unresolved. This CDR3 has 15 residues. Per germline, CDR1 SGDLS and CDR2 YYNGEE. Trimming cost V 0 bases and J 4 bases, with 12 bases left between them. The chain's CDR3 is CASSVDSLDPDTQYF. Here the CDR3 DNA reads TGTGCCAGCAGCGTAGACTCCCTAGATCCAGATACGCAGTATTTT.

The V gene is TRBV19, the J gene TRBJ2-7; 9 nucleotides align to TRBD2. The V gene end was trimmed by 5 bases and the J gene end by 2 bases; junction bases not matched to a gene: 7. The CDR3 is 15 residues long. Germline values: CDR1 LNHDA, CDR2 SQIVND (reference sequence). The CDR3 sequence is CASSPRSGGPYEQYF. The CDR3 bases are TGTGCCAGTAGTCCTCGGAGCGGGGGGCCCTACGAGCAGTACTTC.

This clone was picked up one time. The CDR3 DNA reads as TGTGCCAGCAGTTTAGGGACTAGCGGGGGGGGCAATGAGCAGTTCTTC. It specifies CASSLGTSGGGNEQFF. The chain carries TRBV27 and TRBJ2-1, with 16 bases lining up with TRBD2. In germline, CDR1 is MNHEY, CDR2 SMNVEV (reference sequence). Unmatched junction bases numbered 1, after V lost 2 bases and J lost 6 bases. The CDR3 has 16 amino acids.

The chain combines TRBV10-3 with TRBJ2-5, with 7 positions matching TRBD2. The CDR3 is 15 amino acids. V shed 6 bases, J shed 5 bases, and the junction held 12 bases outside the gene matches. Germline V CDR1 and CDR2: ENHRY, SYGVKD. CDR3 region: CAISAGDAEVETQYF. CDR3 DNA sequence: TGTGCCATCAGCGCGGGGGATGCCGAGGTTGAGACCCAGTACTTC.

The chain links TRBV7-2 to TRBJ1-5; D uncertain. Germline V CDR1 and CDR2: SGHTA, FQGNSA. V lost 5 bases, J lost 0 bases, and 5 bases lay in between. The CDR3 extends over 13 amino acids. The CDR3 DNA is TGTGCCAGCAGCCCCTATAGCAATCAGCCCCAGCATTTT. Translation gives CASSPYSNQPQHF.

This chain connects TRBV7-9 to TRBJ2-7; maybe TRBD1 (5 bases). The V and J ends lost 5 bases and 0 bases respectively, with 14 bases between them. Germline V gene sequence: CDR1 SEHNR, CDR2 FQNEAQ (reference sequence). The CDR3 extends over 15 amino acids. CDR3 in amino acids: CASSLSQGDSYEQYF. The CDR3 DNA reads TGTGCCAGCAGCCTTTCTCAAGGGGACTCCTACGAGCAGTACTTC.

This clone was observed once. The chain employs TRBV29-1 and TRBJ2-1; either TRBD1 or TRBD2 may supply D (5 bases each). The CDR3 loop spans 12 amino acids. Germline V gene data show CDR1 as SQVTM and CDR2 as ANQGSEA. V gave up 4 bases and J gave up 6 bases, with 10 bases separating them. CDR3 protein: CSVVSGSNEQFF. As DNA, the CDR3 is TGCAGCGTTGTGTCAGGGAGCAATGAGCAGTTCTTC.

V usage is TRBV7-6 and J usage is TRBJ2-7; TRBD2 matches 12 bases. Unmatched junction bases numbered 3, after V lost 5 bases and J lost 4 bases. The CDR3 is 14 residues long. Germline lookup yields CDR1 SGHVS and CDR2 FNYEAQ. For the CDR3, the DNA is TGTGCCAGCAGCGTCGGACTAGCGGGATACGAGCAGTACTTC. This translates into CASSVGLAGYEQYF.

V and J are TRBV5-4 and TRBJ2-1; 12 bases agree with TRBD2. This CDR3 is built from 16 residues. V gave up 4 bases and J gave up 4 bases; unmatched junction bases: 6. CDR1 and CDR2 from the germline V gene are SGHNT and YYREEE (reference sequence). As DNA, the CDR3 is TGTGCCAGCAGCCCACCCGGACTAGCGGGGTACAATGAGCAGTTCTTC. Translation: CASSPPGLAGYNEQFF.

This clone was seen once. The chain links TRBV6-1 to TRBJ2-6; no reliable D call. The V and J ends lost 11 bases and 0 bases respectively, with 11 bases between them. The length of the CDR3 is 14 residues. Germline V lookup: CDR1 MNHNS, CDR2 SASEGT. CDR3 bases: TGTGCCGTCAGGAAGCTCTCTGGGGCCAACGTCCTGACTTTC. It translates to CAVRKLSGANVLTF.

The V and J genes are TRBV4-1 and TRBJ2-5; TRBD2 agrees at 14 bases. The germline CDR1 and CDR2 sequences are MGHRA and YSYEKL. Trimming took 2 bases from V and 1 from J; bases not matched to a gene: 3. The CDR3 extends over 17 amino acids. For the CDR3, the DNA is TGCGCCAGCAGCCAATTGGGACTAGCGGGGGCCCAAGAGACCCAGTACTTC. This translates into CASSQLGLAGAQETQYF.

This chain links TRBV5-5 with TRBJ2-3; D is uncertain. Per germline, CDR1 SGHKS and CDR2 YYEKEE (reference sequence). The CDR3 length is 16 residues. The germline V and J ends were trimmed by 4 bases and 2 bases, with 17 bases remaining between them. CDR3 amino acids: CASSPWDRLITDTQYF. The CDR3 bases are TGTGCCAGCAGCCCGTGGGATCGGCTTATCACAGATACGCAGTATTTT. The full variable domain, with the rest looked up from reference TRBV5-5 and TRBJ2-3, is DAGVTQSPTHLIKTRGQQVTLRCSPISGHKSVSWYQQVLGQGPQFIFQYYEKEERGRGNFPDRFSARQFPNYSSELNVNALLLGDSALYLCASSPWDRLITDTQYFGPGTRLTVL.

V is TRBV2 and J is TRBJ1-1, with TRBD1 as a possible D gene (5 bases). Germline V gene lookup returns CDR1 SNHLY and CDR2 FYNNEI. The CDR3 sequence is 13 residues long. Trimming took off 5 bases at V and 7 bases at J, with 14 bases between the two ends. CDR3 DNA sequence: TGTGCCAGCAGTCCAGGGTTTCCAATTGAAGCTTTCTTT. As protein: CASSPGFPIEAFF.

V gene TRBV7-9 combines with J gene TRBJ2-2; 9 nucleotides agree with TRBD1. The CDR3 extends over 16 amino acids. Germline CDR1 reads SEHNR; CDR2 reads FQNEAQ (reference sequence). Losses at the gene ends were 4 bases for V and 6 bases for J; bases not matched to a gene: 9. This chain's CDR3 is CASSSKGTGTAGELFF. CDR3 nucleotide sequence: TGTGCCAGCAGCTCCAAAGGGACAGGGACGGCCGGGGAGCTGTTTTTT.

To note about this clone: This sample also contains other DNA sequences that code for the same CDR3. The rearrangement links TRBV29-1 to TRBJ2-2; TRBD1 matches at 9 bases. The CDR3 covers 14 residues. Trimming at V came to 7 bases and at J to 7 bases, leaving 10 bases not matched to a gene. Germline V gene data show CDR1 as SQVTM and CDR2 as ANQGSEA. CDR3 protein: CSGQTGGAFGELFF. The CDR3, as DNA: TGCAGCGGCCAAACAGGGGGCGCGTTCGGGGAGCTGTTTTTT.

The chain links TRBV4-1 to TRBJ1-2; 10 bases align to TRBD1. The germline CDR1 and CDR2 sequences are MGHRA and YSYEKL. CDR3 length: 17 residues. Trimming cost V 4 bases and J 7 bases; bases outside gene matches: 15. The DNA for the CDR3 is TGCGCCAGCAGCCCTTCAATGGGACAGGGGCTAGGAACTGGCTACACCTTC. Encoded protein: CASSPSMGQGLGTGYTF.

The CDR3 region is CASSPRLEGLAGEQYF. CDR3 DNA sequence: TGTGCCAGCAGCCCCCGCTTGGAGGGACTAGCGGGCGAGCAGTACTTC. This chain joins TRBV5-6 and TRBJ2-7; 12 nucleotides align to TRBD2. Germline CDR1 is SGHDT and CDR2 is YYEEEE. Trimming took 4 bases from V and 6 from J; bases not matched to a gene: 11. The CDR3 spans 16 residues.

The gene calls are TRBV7-2 and TRBJ2-1; tentatively, D is TRBD1 or TRBD2 (6 bases each). The CDR3 is made up of 15 amino acids. Germline CDR1 reads SGHTA; CDR2 reads FQGNSA. Trimming pared 3 bases from V and 4 bases from J, leaving 13 bases between. The DNA for the CDR3 is TGTGCCAGCAGCTTTTGGGGGGCCTCGTACAATGAGCAGTTCTTC. Translated: CASSFWGASYNEQFF.